These T cell receptor beta chains were read from a single sample in a study of identical twins. From the 5' RACE reads, TCRdb called clonotypes with MiXCR, one entry per CDR3 protein. The sample has 200,000 to 250,000 distinct CDR3 sequences, over 5% seen once. These data were likewise used in another study, on T cells expressing NK-cell markers.

Sample: CD8+ T cells sorted from blood. These receptors were taken from a woman aged 18-30 years in good health. Each CDR3 is given with its conserved first and last residue. D genes are given only for firm matches. Clone sizes are given selectively: once, few, many, or a class where the clone is expanded.

d_call,v_call,clone_size,j_call,cdr3_aa,cdr3_nt
TRBD1,TRBV13,-,TRBJ2-2,CASSQGQGGTGELFF,TGTGCCAGCAGCCAGGGACAGGGTGGCACCGGGGAGCTGTTTTTT
-,TRBV10-1,many,TRBJ2-1,CASSEINTGLDEQFF,TGCGCCAGCAGCGAGATTAATACAGGTCTGGATGAGCAGTTCTTC
-,TRBV27,few,TRBJ1-1,CASSLFTGNTEAFF,TGTGCCAGCAGTTTATTTACTGGGAACACTGAAGCTTTCTTT
-,TRBV12-3/TRBV12-4,-,TRBJ2-1,CASSPDSRDIQFF,TGTGCCAGCAGTCCGGACTCTCGGGACATTCAGTTCTTC
-,TRBV27,-,TRBJ2-7,CASSSGPLHYEQYF,TGTGCCAGCAGTTCAGGACCACTCCACTACGAGCAGTACTTC
-,TRBV27,many,TRBJ2-3,CASSLASTDTQYF,TGCGCCAGCAGCTTGGCGTCCACAGATACGCAGTATTTT
-,TRBV29-1,many,TRBJ2-1,CSVVSNYPYNEQFF,TGCAGCGTTGTGAGTAACTACCCCTACAATGAGCAGTTCTTC
TRBD2,TRBV7-6,-,TRBJ2-2,CASSSNRGGAGELFF,TGTGCCAGCAGCTCAAATAGGGGAGGGGCCGGGGAGCTGTTTTTT
-,TRBV12-3/TRBV12-4,many,TRBJ1-5,CASTWGNQPQHF,TGTGCCAGCACATGGGGCAATCAGCCCCAGCATTTT
TRBD2,TRBV9,-,TRBJ2-3,CASSPRGGGGTDTQYF,TGTGCCAGCAGCCCCCGGGGCGGGGGGGGCACAGATACGCAGTATTTT
TRBD2,TRBV20-1,many,TRBJ2-1,CSAPTSWQFF,TGCAGTGCGCCGACTAGCTGGCAGTTCTTC
-,TRBV7-2,few,TRBJ1-2,CASSLIQAIYGYTF,TGTGCCAGCAGCTTGATACAGGCTATCTATGGCTACACCTTC
-,TRBV9,few,TRBJ2-4,CASSVEGDIQYF,TGTGCCAGCAGCGTAGAGGGCGACATTCAGTACTTC
-,TRBV5-5,-,TRBJ1-5,CASSLKVDQPQHF,TGTGCCAGCAGCTTGAAAGTCGATCAGCCCCAGCATTTT
TRBD2,TRBV5-6,few,TRBJ2-7,CASSLGTSGGAKYF,TGTGCCAGCAGCTTGGGGACTAGCGGGGGAGCTAAGTACTTC
TRBD2,TRBV5-1,few,TRBJ2-3,CASGPRRGGGASDTQYF,TGCGCCAGCGGACCCAGACGGGGCGGGGGGGCATCAGATACGCAGTATTTT
-,TRBV6-5,many,TRBJ1-4,CASGSNEKLFF,TGTGCCAGCGGCTCTAATGAAAAACTGTTTTTT
TRBD1,TRBV6-5,many,TRBJ2-3,CASSYPQGARSTDTQYF,TGTGCCAGCAGTTACCCACAGGGGGCGCGGAGCACAGATACGCAGTATTTT
TRBD2,TRBV6-2/TRBV6-3,-,TRBJ2-2,CASSRISSGSGGELFF,TGTGCCAGCAGTCGGATATCTAGCGGGAGTGGCGGGGAGCTGTTTTTT
TRBD1,TRBV27,-,TRBJ2-5,CASRILQGAETQYF,TGTGCCAGCAGAATTCTGCAGGGGGCCGAGACCCAGTACTTC
-,TRBV2,-,TRBJ1-1,CARLTGGNTEAFF,TGTGCCCGACTAACCGGGGGGAACACTGAAGCTTTCTTT
-,TRBV20-1,few,TRBJ2-1,CSAPRLEGATYNEQFF,TGCAGTGCCCCCAGATTGGAGGGGGCAACATACAATGAGCAGTTCTTC
-,TRBV7-7,-,TRBJ2-2,CAVRFTGELFF,TGTGCCGTTCGGTTCACCGGGGAGCTGTTTTTT
-,TRBV3-1,few,TRBJ1-2,CASSQRRLAINDGYTF,TGTGCCAGCAGCCAACGAAGACTGGCCATTAACGATGGCTACACCTTC
TRBD1,TRBV27,few,TRBJ1-1,CASTRTGMNTEAFF,TGTGCCAGCACTAGGACAGGGATGAACACTGAAGCTTTCTTT